This T cell receptor (beta chain) stems from a study of CXCR3-negative and CXCR3-positive naive CD8 T cells. The CDR3 covers 16 residues. Looked up from germline, CDR1 is MNHEY and CDR2 is SVGEGT. TRB cDNA was prepared as libraries by UMI-labeled 5' RACE. TCRdb re-analyzed the 5' RACE reads; it lists each CDR3 protein once, without DNA. Recorded for this sample: about 43,000 distinct CDR3 sequences. V is TRBV6-2 or TRBV6-3 and J is TRBJ2-3; the TCRdb call, TRBD2, lacks DNA for checking. The receptor was isolated from a human donor in good health. Some clones in this sample may be carry-over from other donors' samples. Sequenced material: memory CD8+ T cells from blood. The CDR3 protein is CASSPVLAPSTDTQYF.